Listed below are T cell receptor beta chains from one sample, sequenced in a study of T cell responses to AZD1222 COVID-19 vaccine. This table comes from immunoSEQ multiplex PCR, and its TCRdb copy is limited to in-frame clones, with some not included. The sample includes about 170,000 clones, around nine tenths of them seen just once. The input for sequencing was peripheral blood, taken 28 days after the second AZD1222 dose. All receptors derive from an adult who received the AZD1222 COVID-19 vaccine. The CDR3 runs from the conserved cysteine through the conserved F or W. Each record gives: clone size, J gene, V gene, D gene, CDR3 DNA, CDR3 protein. The D gene is left open where the match is weak. Size is omitted from some rows. Given values are once, few, many or a class for expanded clones.

>.|TRBJ1-5|TRBV7-6|.
TGTGCCAGCAGCCCCGGACTGAGGAGGACCAATCAGCCCCAGCATTTT
CASSPGLRRTNQPQHF
>.|TRBJ2-2|TRBV6-5|TRBD2
TGTGCCAGCAGTTACGGACTAGCGGCGGTCACCGGGGAGCTGTTTTTT
CASSYGLAAVTGELFF
>.|TRBJ1-2|TRBV7-9|.
TGTGCCAGCAGCTTAGACCACAGGCCCGATGGCTACACCTTC
CASSLDHRPDGYTF
>.|TRBJ2-7|TRBV5-1|.
TGCGCCAGCGGCAAAGCCAGTACCTACGAGCAGTACTTC
CASGKASTYEQYF
>.|TRBJ1-5|TRBV4-2|TRBD1
TGTGCCAGCAGCCAAGGGACAGGGTATAGCAATCAGCCCCAGCATTTT
CASSQGTGYSNQPQHF
>.|TRBJ2-4|TRBV10-2|.
TGCGCCAGCAACGACCCGGTGAAGAACATTCAGTACTTC
CASNDPVKNIQYF
>.|TRBJ2-7|TRBV5-1|.
TGCGCCAGCAGCTTTCTAAGCAGCTACGAGCAGTACTTC
CASSFLSSYEQYF
>once|TRBJ2-7|TRBV2|.
TGTGCCAGCAGTGAAATGGGCTCGACGAGGAATTCCTACGAGCAGTACTTC
CASSEMGSTRNSYEQYF
>.|TRBJ2-7|TRBV12-1|.
TGTGCCAGCAGCTGTGGGGACAGGGTGGAGCACGAGCAGTACTTC
CASSCGDRVEHEQYF
>.|TRBJ1-2|TRBV7-2|.
TGTGCCAGCAGTGCCAGACCTGATTCCCCCGGGGGGGTCTTC
CASSARPDSPGGVF
>few|TRBJ1-6|TRBV7-8|.
TGTGCCAGCAGCCAACAGGGAGGAAATTCACCCCTCCACTTT
CASSQQGGNSPLHF
>.|TRBJ1-1|TRBV6-5|.
TGTGCCAGCAGTTACTCGATAATCGGAACGAACACTGAAGCTTTCTTT
CASSYSIIGTNTEAFF
>.|TRBJ1-4|TRBV2|.
TGTGCCAGCACCAATGGACAGCTTACTTATGAAAAACTGTTTTTT
CASTNGQLTYEKLFF
>.|TRBJ1-3|TRBV7-9|TRBD1
TGTGCCAGCAGCTTAGACTCAACAGGGGCTGGAAACACCATATATTTT
CASSLDSTGAGNTIYF
>.|TRBJ2-5|TRBV5-1|.
TGCGCCAGCAGCTTTGACCCCCAGGGAGGAGGTGAGACCCAGTACTTC
CASSFDPQGGGETQYF
>few|TRBJ2-7|TRBV20-1|TRBD2
TGCAGTGCAGCGGGGGTGGTCGAGCAGTACTTC
CSAAGVVEQYF
>.|TRBJ1-1|TRBV19|.
TGTGCCAGTAGTACCTGGCAGTTTTTAGACACTGAAGCTTTCTTT
CASSTWQFLDTEAFF
>.|TRBJ1-1|TRBV12-3/TRBV12-4|.
TGTGCCAGCAGTTTATCCGGCACTGAAGCTTTCTTT
CASSLSGTEAFF
>.|TRBJ2-1|TRBV14|.
TGTGCCAGCAGCCAAGATCTTGTCAAATTCTACAATGAGCAGTTCTTC
CASSQDLVKFYNEQFF
>.|TRBJ1-6|TRBV2|.
TGTGCCAGCAGCGACGACAGGTTGATTAATTCACCCCTCCACTTT
CASSDDRLINSPLHF
>.|TRBJ2-3|TRBV6-2/TRBV6-3|.
TGTGCCAGCAGTCTTCGTCGGGGGACAGATACGCAGTATTTT
CASSLRRGTDTQYF
>.|TRBJ1-6|TRBV5-4|.
TGTGCCAGCGGATCCCTAGGGGGTAATAATTCACCCCTCCACTTT
CASGSLGGNNSPLHF
>.|TRBJ1-1|TRBV19|TRBD1
TGTGCCAGTAGTCTCACGACAGGGGGCACTGAAGCTTTCTTT
CASSLTTGGTEAFF
>.|TRBJ2-5|TRBV6-1|TRBD1
TGTGCCAGCAGTGCCGGGACAGGATCCCTCGGTTCTCTTCAAGAGACCCAGTACTTC
CASSAGTGSLGSLQETQYF
>.|TRBJ2-1|TRBV2|.
TGTGCCAGCGTCCAAAATAATGTCGGGAATGAGCAGTTCTTC
CASVQNNVGNEQFF
>.|TRBJ1-2|TRBV5-6|.
TGTGCCAGCAGCTTGGCCTACACGACCAACTATGGCTACACCTTC
CASSLAYTTNYGYTF
>.|TRBJ2-5|TRBV10-3|.
TGTGCCATCAGTGAATCGTTGGAGACCCAGTACTTC
CAISESLETQYF
>.|TRBJ1-3|TRBV12-5|TRBD1
TGTGCTAGTGGCCTGGACAGGAGTACCTCTGGAAACACCATATATTTT
CASGLDRSTSGNTIYF
>.|TRBJ1-6|TRBV6-5|.
TGTGCCAGCAGTACAGGGACCTCCTATAATTCACCCCTCCACTTT
CASSTGTSYNSPLHF
>.|TRBJ1-2|TRBV4-2|TRBD1
TGTGCCAGCAGCCAGGGGGGACAGGGAAGGAATGGCTACACCTTC
CASSQGGQGRNGYTF
>.|TRBJ1-6|TRBV7-6|TRBD1
TGTGCCAGCAGCTTAAGGTCAGGGGGCTGGGAACCCCTCCACTTT
CASSLRSGGWEPLHF
>.|TRBJ2-5|TRBV2|TRBD1
TGTGCCAGCAAGCCGGACAGGGTACAAGAGACCCAGTACTTC
CASKPDRVQETQYF
>.|TRBJ1-5|TRBV6-5|.
TGTGCCAGCAGTTCCCCAGGGGATCGCAATCAGCCCCAGCATTTT
CASSSPGDRNQPQHF
>.|TRBJ2-7|TRBV4-1|.
TGCGCCAGCAGCCAAGACCGCTCCTACGAGCAGTACTTC
CASSQDRSYEQYF
>.|TRBJ1-3|TRBV19|TRBD1
TGTGCCAGTAGTACCTTCACACACGGGACAGGGCGTCCTTCAGCTGGAAACACCATATATTTT
CASSTFTHGTGRPSAGNTIYF
>.|TRBJ1-2|TRBV4-2|.
TGTGCCAGCAGCCAACCGGTGAGACGGATAACCCAATCTAACTATGGCTACACCTTC
CASSQPVRRITQSNYGYTF
>.|TRBJ2-2|TRBV27|.
TGTGCCAGCAGCTTACGGCAGGAGAACACCGGGGAGCTGTTTTTT
CASSLRQENTGELFF
>.|TRBJ2-2|TRBV7-9|.
TGTGCCAGCAGCAACCCCGTCGCGGCCACCGGGGAGCTGTTTTTT
CASSNPVAATGELFF
>.|TRBJ2-7|TRBV11-1|TRBD2
TGTGCCAGCAGCTCGATAAATCTAGCGGACGAGCAGTACTTC
CASSSINLADEQYF
>.|TRBJ1-5|TRBV12-5|.
TGTGCTAGTGGTTTGGGAGGACCCGGCTCCCAGCATTTT
CASGLGGPGSQHF
>.|TRBJ1-6|TRBV19|TRBD1
TGTGCCAGTAATGACAGGGGATCTTCACCCCTCCACTTT
CASNDRGSSPLHF
>.|TRBJ2-3|TRBV7-8|TRBD1
TGTGCCAGCAGCCACGGGACAGGTTCCCCCTACACAGATACGCAGTATTTT
CASSHGTGSPYTDTQYF
>.|TRBJ1-1|TRBV5-1|.
TGCGCCAGCAGCTTGGCCCAGGGCGGCACTGAAGCTTTCTTT
CASSLAQGGTEAFF
>once|TRBJ2-2|TRBV11-2|.
TGTGCCAGCAGCTTATTTCGGGCGGATCGCACCGGGGAGCTGTTTTTT
CASSLFRADRTGELFF
>few|TRBJ1-1|TRBV5-6|TRBD1
TGTGCCAGCACCCGAGCCCAGGGGGCGGACACTGAAGCTTTCTTT
CASTRAQGADTEAFF
>.|TRBJ1-2|TRBV6-6|.
TGTGCCAGCAGGAAAGGGGGGCGAGGCTACACCTTC
CASRKGGRGYTF